The 6 T cell receptor beta chains given below trace back to one sample, sequenced in a study of yellow fever vaccine responses in identical twins. One entry per CDR3 protein results from TCRdb running MiXCR on the RT-PCR reads. The sample lists about 19,000 distinct CDR3 sequences; 55% to 70% were seen once. Sequencing was performed on T cells from blood (PBMCs), unsorted or a sorted subset (not recorded which), taken before or after yellow fever vaccination (not recorded which). The receptors stem from a woman under 30 who received the yellow fever vaccine.

This chain connects TRBV6-4 to TRBJ1-2; 8 positions agree with TRBD1. From germline, CDR1 is MRHNA and CDR2 SNTAGT. CDR3 length: 13 residues. J lost 4 bases, V lost 11 bases, and 9 bases had no gene match. CDR3 amino acids: CAAGTGPSYGYTF. The CDR3 DNA sequence: TGTGCCGCAGGGACAGGACCCTCCTATGGCTACACCTTC.

The gene calls are TRBV24-1 and TRBJ2-2; unclear D gene. The CDR3 has 11 amino acids. Germline V gene sequence: CDR1 KGHDR, CDR2 SFDVKD. The V and J ends lost 10 bases and 1 base respectively, with 3 bases between them. CDR3 coding DNA: TGTGCCACGGGGAACACCGGGGAGCTGTTTTTT. Its protein is CATGNTGELFF.

This clonotype was counted only a few times. The chain uses TRBV10-3 and TRBJ2-3; 7 nucleotides agree with TRBD2. CDR1 is ENHRY and CDR2 is SYGVKD in the germline V gene. The J segment lost 4 bases and the V segment lost 3 bases, leaving 4 bases of the junction unmatched. The CDR3 runs to 14 residues. CDR3 coding DNA: TGTGCCATCAGTGATGGAGCGGGACCAGATACGCAGTATTTT. Amino acids: CAISDGAGPDTQYF.

V gene TRBV9 combines with J gene TRBJ1-1; 8 bases fit TRBD1. The CDR3 is made up of 15 amino acids. J lost 1 base, V lost 1 base, and 3 bases had no gene match. Germline V gene sequence: CDR1 SGDLS, CDR2 YYNGEE. CDR3 in DNA: TGTGCCAGCAGCGTAACCGGGACAGGGAACACTGAAGCTTTCTTT. It yields the protein CASSVTGTGNTEAFF.

This clonotype was counted only a few times. The J gene is TRBJ1-1, the V gene TRBV3-1; no definite D call. CDR3 length: 13 amino acids. Trimming took off 4 bases at V and 1 base at J, with 7 bases between the two ends. Germline V gene data show CDR1 as LGHDT and CDR2 as YNNKEL (reference sequence). CDR3 amino acids: CASSPRGNTEAFF. CDR3 nucleotides: TGTGCCAGCAGCCCCCGGGGGAACACTGAAGCTTTCTTT.

The chain recombines TRBV11-3 with TRBJ2-7, with D possibly matching TRBD1 (6 bases). CDR1 is SGHNT and CDR2 is YENEEA in the germline V gene. This CDR3 comprises 13 residues. Trimming left V 5 bases short and J 4 bases short, with 12 bases between. CDR3 sequence (DNA): TGTGCCAGCAGCCCCCGACAGGTTTACGAGCAGTACTTC. As protein: CASSPRQVYEQYF.